One sample yielded the 8 T cell receptor beta chains listed below, sequenced in a study of T cell changes during pregnancy in multiple sclerosis. Produced via immunoSEQ multiplex PCR; TCRdb's table is partial and in-frame only. The data contain around 34,000 clones, about nine tenths of them singletons. Specimen: CD8+ T cells from peripheral blood mononuclear cells, collected after pregnancy. The receptors shown here come from a female donor with multiple sclerosis, enrolled in a pregnancy study.

The rearrangement joins TRBV19 to TRBJ2-1; 10 bases are shared with TRBD2. The CDR3 runs to 16 residues. Germline CDR1 LNHDA, CDR2 SQIVND (reference sequence). V was clipped by 4 bases and J by 5 bases; unmatched bases: 8. This chain's CDR3 is CASSSGSGGSNNEQFF. The CDR3, as DNA: TGTGCCAGTAGTAGTGGTAGCGGGGGGTCAAACAATGAGCAGTTCTTC.

The genes are TRBV7-2 and TRBJ2-1, with 12 bases that match TRBD2. V shed 2 bases, J shed 2 bases, and the junction held 4 bases outside the gene matches. There are 17 residues in the CDR3. The germline V gene encodes CDR1 SGHTA and CDR2 FQGNSA. Here the CDR3 reads CASSLLAGGRAYNEQFF. CDR3 nucleotide sequence: TGTGCCAGCAGCTTACTAGCGGGGGGGCGCGCCTACAATGAGCAGTTCTTC.

The chain couples TRBV4-3 to TRBJ2-1, with 7 bases identical to TRBD2. Losses at the gene ends were 2 bases for V and 5 bases for J; bases not matched to a gene: 6. The CDR3 covers 15 residues. Looked up from germline, CDR1 is LGHNA and CDR2 is YSLEER. CDR3 sequence: CASSQSRGFNNEQFF. The CDR3 nucleotides are TGCGCCAGCAGCCAATCGCGGGGGTTCAACAATGAGCAGTTCTTC.

With regard to this clone: One end of the junction is discordant with germline, which a read error may explain. At the DNA level, this CDR3 is encoded by other sequences in the same sample as well. The chain couples TRBV9 to TRBJ1-1; D ambiguous. The CDR3 totals 13 residues. Looked up from germline, CDR1 is SGDLS and CDR2 is YYNGEE. CDR3 amino acids: CASSSFGVTEAFF. Written as DNA, the CDR3 is TGTGCCAGCAGCTCCTTCGGGGTCACTGAAGCCTTCTTT.

The chain couples TRBV7-2 to TRBJ2-3; 10 bases fit TRBD1. The CDR3 covers 15 residues. Germline trimming cut 5 bases from V and 5 bases from J; bases unmatched to any gene: 7. Germline CDR1 and CDR2: SGHTA and FQGNSA. This CDR3 reads CASSPGTGVLDTQYF. CDR3 sequence (DNA): TGTGCCAGCAGCCCAGGGACAGGGGTTTTAGATACGCAGTATTTT.

This chain links TRBV7-6 with TRBJ2-7; tentative D call: TRBD2 (7 bases). This CDR3 contains 17 residues. V was pared by 5 bases and J by 1 base, with 21 bases between. Germline CDR1 and CDR2: SGHVS and FNYEAQ. The CDR3 sequence is CASSPRGGGEVSYEQYF. The CDR3 DNA follows: TGTGCCAGCAGCCCTAGGGGGGGAGGGGAAGTATCCTACGAGCAGTACTTC.

The J gene is TRBJ2-7, the V gene TRBV9, with D perhaps TRBD2 (7 bases). The germline V and J ends were trimmed by 4 bases and 2 bases, with 13 bases remaining between them. Germline values: CDR1 SGDLS, CDR2 YYNGEE. This CDR3 has 14 residues. The CDR3 protein is CASSQAGATYEQYF. The DNA of the CDR3 is TGTGCCAGCAGCCAGGCGGGGGCTACCTACGAGCAGTACTTC.

The chain carries TRBV13 and TRBJ1-2, with D maybe TRBD1 (6 bases). Per germline, CDR1 PRHDT and CDR2 FYEKMQ (reference sequence). The CDR3 extends over 15 amino acids. V was clipped by 5 bases and J by 4 bases, with 17 bases between them. CDR3 nucleotide sequence: TGTGCCAGCAGCACGCGGGGGGGGCTTCTCTATGGCTACACCTTC. Protein sequence: CASSTRGGLLYGYTF.